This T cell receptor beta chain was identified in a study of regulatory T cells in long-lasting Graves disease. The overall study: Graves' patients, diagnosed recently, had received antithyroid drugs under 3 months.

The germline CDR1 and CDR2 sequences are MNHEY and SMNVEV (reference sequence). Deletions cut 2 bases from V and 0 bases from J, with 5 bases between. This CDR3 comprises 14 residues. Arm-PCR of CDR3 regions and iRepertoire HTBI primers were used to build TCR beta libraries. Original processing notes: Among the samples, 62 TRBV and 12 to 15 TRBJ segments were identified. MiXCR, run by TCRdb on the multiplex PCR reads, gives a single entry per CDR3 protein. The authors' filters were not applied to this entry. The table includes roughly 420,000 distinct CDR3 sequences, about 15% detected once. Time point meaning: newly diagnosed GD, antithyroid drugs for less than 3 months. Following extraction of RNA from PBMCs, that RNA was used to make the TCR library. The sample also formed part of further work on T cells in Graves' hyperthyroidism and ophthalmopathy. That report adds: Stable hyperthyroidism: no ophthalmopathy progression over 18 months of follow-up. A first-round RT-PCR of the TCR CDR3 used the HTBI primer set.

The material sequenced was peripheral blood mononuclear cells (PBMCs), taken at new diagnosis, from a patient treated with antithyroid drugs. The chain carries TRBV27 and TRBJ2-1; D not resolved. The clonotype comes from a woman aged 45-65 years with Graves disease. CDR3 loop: CASSLVNSYNEQFF. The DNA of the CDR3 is TGTGCCAGCAGTTTAGTTAACTCCTACAATGAGCAGTTCTTC.